The 19 T cell receptor beta chains below were found in one sample sequenced in a study of T cells in Graves' hyperthyroidism and ophthalmopathy. The CDR3 regions of TCR beta were amplified from RNA transcripts. An initial round of RT-PCR targeting the TCR CDR3 relied on the HTBI primer set. TCRdb used MiXCR to reprocess the multiplex PCR reads, holding one entry per CDR3 protein. The table shows 620,000 or so distinct CDR3 sequences, with 13% to 15% occurring only once. Sequenced: blood. These receptor sequences come from a woman aged 45-60 years with Graves' ophthalmopathy.

CDR3 residues: CASSVDGRASGGELFF. The CDR3 DNA follows: TGTGCCAGCAGCGTAGATGGGAGGGCCTCGGGCGGGGAGCTGTTTTTT. The chain employs TRBV9 and TRBJ2-2; 7 bases map to TRBD2. There are 16 residues in the CDR3. Per the germline V gene, CDR1 is SGDLS and CDR2 is YYNGEE. V dropped 0 bases and J dropped 7; count of bases not matched to a gene: 9.

This clonotype was counted ten times or more. The chain uses TRBV24-1 and TRBJ2-5; 12 bases line up with TRBD1. The CDR3 runs to 18 residues. Germline lookup yields CDR1 KGHDR and CDR2 SFDVKD. V was pared by 5 bases and J by 5 bases, with 14 bases of the junction left unmatched. In DNA form, the CDR3 reads TGTGCCACCAGTGGAAGTAAGCCGGGACAGGGGGCTTTTGAGACCCAGTACTTC. Its translation: CATSGSKPGQGAFETQYF.

V usage is TRBV5-6 and J usage is TRBJ1-4; D unresolved. CDR1 is SGHDT, CDR2 YYEEEE, per germline. The CDR3 has 16 amino acids. V lost 3 bases and J lost 3, with 15 bases in between. CDR3 protein: CASSSGPRGANEKLFF. CDR3 DNA sequence: TGTGCCAGCAGCTCCGGGCCCCGAGGAGCTAATGAAAAACTGTTTTTT.

This clonotype has more than one count but fewer than ten. The rearrangement uses TRBV19 and TRBJ2-5; TRBD2 agrees at 7 bases. The CDR3 has 16 amino acids. Germline assignment: CDR1 LNHDA and CDR2 SQIVND (reference sequence). V dropped 1 base and J dropped 5; count of bases not matched to a gene: 10. The CDR3 DNA follows: TGTGCCAGTAGTATAGGCCTAGCGGAGCCGGTGGAGACCCAGTACTTC. Its translation is CASSIGLAEPVETQYF.

This clonotype was seen ten or more times. This sequence joins TRBV28 and TRBJ2-7; maybe TRBD2 (5 bases). The CDR3 extends over 13 amino acids. V was trimmed by 5 bases and J by 0 bases, leaving 8 bases between them. Germline loops: CDR1 MDHEN, CDR2 SYDVKM. CDR3 amino acids: CASSPLDSYEQYF. The CDR3 DNA is TGTGCCAGCAGTCCACTAGACTCCTACGAGCAGTACTTC.

At least ten counts were recorded for this clonotype. The chain has TRBV5-5 and TRBJ2-5, with 9 bases matching TRBD2. Germline CDR1 SGHKS, CDR2 YYEKEE (reference sequence). After removal of 1 base from V and 0 bases from J, the junction contained 10 bases not matched to a gene. The CDR3 runs 18 residues. CDR3 region: CASSLRLLAGEYQETQYF. The DNA for the CDR3 is TGTGCCAGCAGCTTGCGTTTACTAGCGGGCGAGTACCAAGAGACCCAGTACTTC.

This clonotype was found many times. The chain couples TRBV27 to TRBJ2-7, with a possible D match to TRBD2 (6 bases). This CDR3 region has 13 residues. The germline V gene encodes CDR1 MNHEY and CDR2 SMNVEV (reference sequence). V lost 4 bases and J 5 bases, leaving 12 bases between the germline ends. The CDR3 loop is CASSYSRLDEQYF. The CDR3 DNA sequence: TGTGCCAGCAGTTACTCTAGACTAGACGAGCAGTACTTC.

In its sample, this clonotype was seen a few times. This chain uses TRBV12-3 or TRBV12-4 with TRBJ1-2; tentative D call: TRBD1 (5 bases). The CDR3 length is 14 residues. Deletions cut 2 bases from V and 7 bases from J, with 14 bases between. The CDR3 DNA is TGTGCCAGCAGTTTATATCAGGGCCTGGGTGGCTACACCTTC. Encoded protein: CASSLYQGLGGYTF.

This clonotype was counted a few times. The J gene is TRBJ2-1, the V gene TRBV6-5, with D possibly matching TRBD2 (6 bases). CDR1 and CDR2 from the germline V gene are MNHEY and SVGAGI. The CDR3 length is 17 residues. Trimming shortened V by 0 bases and J by 7 bases, and 19 bases separated the two germline ends. In DNA form, the CDR3 reads TGTGCCAGCAGTTACTCGATAGTTTGGACTAATCCAAATGAGCAGTTCTTC. It is translated as CASSYSIVWTNPNEQFF.

This clonotype was found many times. This chain links TRBV28 with TRBJ1-2; no firm D call. The V gene lost 6 bases and the J gene lost 5 bases, with 10 bases spanning the gap. Looked up from germline, CDR1 is MDHEN and CDR2 is SYDVKM. The CDR3 totals 12 residues. CDR3 protein: CASSRRMYGYTF. The DNA for the CDR3 is TGTGCCAGCAGCCGACGGATGTATGGCTACACCTTC.

This clonotype was recorded many times. The V and J genes are TRBV18 and TRBJ2-5, with TRBD1 matching 7 bases. The germline gives CDR1 KGHSH, CDR2 LQKENI. This CDR3 region has 15 residues. V shed 2 bases, J shed 4 bases, and the junction held 7 bases outside the gene matches. This CDR3 reads CASSPVGQVGETQYF. In DNA, the CDR3 is TGTGCCAGCTCACCAGTAGGACAGGTGGGAGAGACCCAGTACTTC.

As for this clonotype: This could be a read error, since a much larger clone is one nucleotide away. This chain uses TRBV20-1 with TRBJ2-7; 7 bases are a match to TRBD2. V shed 5 bases, J shed 0 bases, and the junction held 4 bases outside the gene matches. The CDR3 covers 13 residues. CDR1 is DFQATT and CDR2 is SNEGSKA in the germline V gene (reference sequence). CDR3: CSAWRGSSYEQYF. The CDR3, as DNA: TGCAGTGCTTGGCGGGGGAGCTCCTACGAGCAGTACTTC.

This clonotype was recorded at least ten times. The V gene is TRBV24-1, the J gene TRBJ1-4; D is unclear. This CDR3 region has 13 residues. Germline CDR1 reads KGHDR; CDR2 reads SFDVKD. V shed 3 bases and J shed 8 bases, with 9 bases lying between them. The CDR3 nucleotides read TGTGCCACCAGTGATCCTGCTTCCGAAAAACTGTTTTTT. The encoded protein is CATSDPASEKLFF.

This clonotype was recorded at least ten times. CDR3 amino acids: CASSRSRTGSYEQYF. The CDR3 DNA reads TGTGCCAGCTCCCGGTCGAGGACAGGGAGTTACGAGCAGTACTTC. V usage is TRBV18 and J usage is TRBJ2-7, with 8 bases aligning to TRBD1. V was clipped by 6 bases and J by 4 bases; unmatched bases: 11. The CDR3 contains 15 residues. Germline CDR1 and CDR2: KGHSH and LQKENI.

This sequence joins TRBV18 and TRBJ2-3, with 13 bases aligning to TRBD2. This CDR3 is 17 amino acids long. Trimming removed 3 bases from V and 3 bases from J; junction bases left unmatched: 6. Per the germline V gene, CDR1 is KGHSH and CDR2 is LQKENI. CDR3 DNA: TGTGCCAGCTCACCGCAGACTAGCGGGAGGAAGACAGATACGCAGTATTTT. Residues: CASSPQTSGRKTDTQYF.

As to this clonotype: A much larger clone differs by one base, so this may be a read error. CDR3 bases: TGTGCCAGCAGCCAGGGGGGGGTGGGGGAGCAGTTCTTC. Residues: CASSQGGVGEQFF. V and J are TRBV11-2 and TRBJ2-1, with D perhaps TRBD1 or TRBD2 (7 bases each). The CDR3 extends over 13 amino acids. Germline V CDR1 and CDR2: SGHAT, FQNNGV. The V end lost 5 bases, the J end lost 10 bases, and 15 bases lay between the germline ends.

This clonotype was seen ten or more times. The chain combines TRBV28 with TRBJ1-1; a weak D match, TRBD1 (6 bases). This CDR3 comprises 14 residues. Trimming removed 8 bases from V and 4 bases from J, with 17 bases in between. In germline, CDR1 is MDHEN, CDR2 SYDVKM. The CDR3 DNA reads TGTGCCAGCGTATCGACAGGAGGGATCACTGAAGCTTTCTTT. Translated: CASVSTGGITEAFF.

This clonotype was detected only a few times. The chain recombines TRBV2 with TRBJ2-1, with 8 bases fitting TRBD1. The germline gives CDR1 SNHLY, CDR2 FYNNEI. The CDR3 is 15 residues long. Losses at the gene ends were 2 bases for V and 4 bases for J; bases not matched to a gene: 4. CDR3 region: CASSEIWTGYNEQFF. CDR3 nucleotide sequence: TGTGCCAGCAGTGAAATTTGGACAGGGTACAATGAGCAGTTCTTC.

V is TRBV7-9 and J is TRBJ2-7, with D tentatively TRBD1 or TRBD2 (5 bases each). The CDR3 length is 15 residues. Germline assignment: CDR1 SEHNR and CDR2 FQNEAQ (reference sequence). V was clipped by 5 bases and J by 0 bases, with 14 bases between them. CDR3 region: CASSPGGTVSYEQYF. CDR3 in DNA: TGTGCCAGCAGCCCTGGGGGTACAGTCTCCTACGAGCAGTACTTC.